The text below deals with one TCR beta chain. This receptor's antigen is unknown. No much larger clone exists at a distance of one base, and base qualities are not known. Library preparation employed PCR. DNA from cultured CD4+ T cells underwent TCR sequencing with the Oncomine TCR Beta short-read assay at the Johns Hopkins FTIC core. The QIAamp micro DNA kit was used to extract genomic DNA from the cultured CD4+ T cells. The Oncomine TCR Beta libraries from cultured CD4+ T cells were pooled using unique dual indexes and then sequenced on an Illumina iSeq 100. Concerning the study's data processing: Non-productive sequences were removed, and CDR3s that did not start with C, did not end with F or W, or were shorter than 7 amino acids were discarded. The MANAFEST web application identified antigen-specific clonotypes by comparing peptide-stimulated wells against reference wells and other culture wells. For a clone to be called positive, the clone needed an FDR below 0.05, an odds ratio above 5, and a productive frequency above 0.1% in at least two of three replicate wells. Cross-reactive clonotypes were defined as significantly expanded in both SARS-CoV-2 spike wells and at least one common cold coronavirus spike condition. Levenshtein distances (stringdist) and unrooted phylogenetic trees (ape) in R version 3.6.1 were used to assess CDR3 homology. TCRdb trimmed public reads at Q25 via fastp, called clones via MiXCR and kept in-frame beta chains. Each CDR3 protein gets just one entry, which takes the most common genes and DNA from the rows behind it. None of the V and J calls come from the authors' own analysis; TCRdb made them. The sample table shows more than 8,000 distinct CDR3 sequences, and about 19% are seen once. Jointly, the top ten make up 21% of the sample.

The data belong to a study of vaccination and CD4 T cells after COVID-19 (dated by TCRdb to between 2021 and 2024). Looking at the study overall: Convalescent patients had a positive SARS-CoV-2 result on nasal swab PCR, and of these patients, several had mild disease and one had severe disease. The convalescent cohort included six males and four females, with two Hispanic individuals, seven Caucasians, two Asians and one multiracial person. Participants got two doses of the Pfizer-BioNTech BNT162b2 vaccine (n=8) or two doses of the Moderna mRNA-1273 vaccine (n=2). Post-COVID blood samples from convalescent patients were collected a median of about 110 days after diagnosis, with a range of 35 to 161 days. Post-vaccine blood samples were obtained a median of around 74 days after the second vaccine dose, with a range of about 13 to 241 days. For stimulating the cultures, overlapping spike peptide pools were used, derived from SARS-CoV-2 as well as from the common cold coronaviruses HCoV-NL63, HCoV-OC43 and HCoV-229E. Control cultures used a CEFX viral epitope pool as positive control, an HIV-1 Nef peptide pool as negative control, or no peptide. The spike-specific CD4+ TCR repertoire was compared before and after mRNA vaccination in around ten COVID-19 convalescent patients and a few infection-naive healthy vaccine recipients.

Sequences LGHNA (CDR1) and YSLEER (CDR2) are obtained from the germline V gene. The CDR3 starts with the cysteine, ends with the phenylalanine, and has 16 residues. The DNA shown is the 48-base CDR3, in frame from base 1. Unmatched junction bases come to 5, with V trimmed by 4 bases and J by 2 bases. The treatment or condition label of this sample denotes: approximately 10-day PBMC culture with coronavirus spike peptide pools or control peptides (ViraFEST assay). To expand antigen-specific T cells with peptide pools and then pick out the expanded clonotypes through TCR sequencing, the study relied on the ViraFEST assay. The convalescent patients' positive SARS-CoV-2 PCR tests fell between March and December 2020, which was before the Alpha, Beta and Delta variants emerged in the United States. Each well held around 2 million PBMCs cultured with roughly 10 ug/ml peptide pools in IMDM containing approximately 4.8% human AB serum and 8 to 10 IU/ml IL-2. Half of the culture medium was replaced with fresh IL-2-containing medium on days 3 and 7. After more than 8 days of culture, CD4+ T cells were isolated by negative selection using the EasySep CD4+ T cell isolation kit. Ficoll-Paque Plus gradient centrifugation was used to isolate PBMCs from whole blood, and the isolated PBMCs were then either used fresh or cryopreserved at -140C. Triplicate wells were generally used for each culture condition.

The paper's findings and limits, for the study overall: In convalescent patients, a median approximately 86% of post-vaccine SARS-CoV-2-reactive clones were detected only after vaccination, suggesting vaccine-specific priming. The median count of SARS-CoV-2-reactive clonotypes went up from 21 after infection to more than 30 after vaccination, although the change was not significant. Of the vaccine-specific clones in convalescent patients, 304 of 307, or nearly all, reacted only to SARS-CoV-2 spike and did not cross-react with common cold coronaviruses. The number of convalescent patients in the study was relatively small, and the study did not examine early timepoints following natural infection.

The specimen was CD4+ T cells from blood, cultured in vitro, collected after SARS-CoV-2 vaccination. The source of this sequence is a human donor who had recovered from COVID-19. This chain joins TRBV4-3 to TRBJ2-5, with TRBD2 matching 12 junction bases. The CDR3 here reads CASSPWTSGEQETQYF. The DNA is TGCGCCAGCAGCCCGTGGACTAGCGGGGAACAAGAGACCCAGTACTTC.